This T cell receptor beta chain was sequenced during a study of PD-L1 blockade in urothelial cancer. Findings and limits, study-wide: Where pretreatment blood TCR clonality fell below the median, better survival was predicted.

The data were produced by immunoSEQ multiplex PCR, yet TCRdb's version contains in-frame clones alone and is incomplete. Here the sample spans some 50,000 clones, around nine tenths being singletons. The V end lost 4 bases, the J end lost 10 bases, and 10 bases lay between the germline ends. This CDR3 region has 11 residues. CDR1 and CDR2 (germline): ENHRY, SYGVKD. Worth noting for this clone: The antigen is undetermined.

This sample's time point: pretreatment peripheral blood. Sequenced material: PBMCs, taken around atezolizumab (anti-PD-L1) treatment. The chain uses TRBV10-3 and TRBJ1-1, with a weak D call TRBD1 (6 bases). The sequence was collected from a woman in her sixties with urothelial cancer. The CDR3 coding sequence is TGTGCCATCAGTGGTGACAGGAGAGCTTTCTTT. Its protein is CAISGDRRAFF.